The clone carrying this T cell receptor beta chain was found a few times. What it recognizes is unknown. This specimen belongs to a study of cytomegalovirus exposure and HLA in healthy donors. Findings and caveats of the study: The CMV antigen specificity of three CMV-associated chains was confirmed through in vitro analysis. When presence/absence was analysed, sequencing depth was taken to be roughly uniform across donors.

Amplification used 60 Vbeta primers and 13 Jbeta primers. Here immunoSEQ multiplex PCR was the method, and the copy in TCRdb shows in-frame clones only, minus some. The sample lists over 100,000 clones; around 80% were seen once. Germline values: CDR1 MNHEY, CDR2 SVGAGI. There are 14 residues in the CDR3. With 6 bases clipped from V and 6 bases from J, the junction kept 4 bases outside the gene matches. The chain joins TRBV6-5 to TRBJ2-2; 10 bases line up with TRBD1. The TCR comes from a man aged 25-45 years in good health and CMV-seronegative. The sample taken for sequencing was PBMCs. The CDR3 DNA follows: TGTGCCAGCAGCCCCGGGACAGGGGCCGGGGAGCTGTTTTTT. Translating it yields CASSPGTGAGELFF.